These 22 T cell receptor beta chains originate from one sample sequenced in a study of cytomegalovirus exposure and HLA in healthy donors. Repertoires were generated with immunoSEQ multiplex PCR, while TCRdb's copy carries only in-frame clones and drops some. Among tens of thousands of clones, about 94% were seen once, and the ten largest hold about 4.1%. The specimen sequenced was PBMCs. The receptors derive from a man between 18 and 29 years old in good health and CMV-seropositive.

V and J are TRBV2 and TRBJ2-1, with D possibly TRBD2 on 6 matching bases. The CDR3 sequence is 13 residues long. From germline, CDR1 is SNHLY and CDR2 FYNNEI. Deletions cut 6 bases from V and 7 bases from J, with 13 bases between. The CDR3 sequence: CASRASAVNEQFF. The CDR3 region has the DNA TGTGCCAGCAGGGCTAGCGCGGTGAATGAGCAGTTCTTC.

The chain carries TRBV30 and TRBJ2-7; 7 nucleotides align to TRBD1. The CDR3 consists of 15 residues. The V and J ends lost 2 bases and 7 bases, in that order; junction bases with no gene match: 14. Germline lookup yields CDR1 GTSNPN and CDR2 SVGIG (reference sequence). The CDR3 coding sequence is TGTGCCTGGAGTAGGGACAGTCTGATCCGATCGGAGCAGTACTTC. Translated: CAWSRDSLIRSEQYF. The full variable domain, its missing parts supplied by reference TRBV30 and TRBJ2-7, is SQTIHQWPATLVQPVGSPLSLECTVEGTSNPNLYWYRQAAGRGLQLLFYSVGIGQISSEVPQNLSASRPQDRQFILSSKKLLLSDSGFYLCAWSRDSLIRSEQYFGPGTRLTVT.

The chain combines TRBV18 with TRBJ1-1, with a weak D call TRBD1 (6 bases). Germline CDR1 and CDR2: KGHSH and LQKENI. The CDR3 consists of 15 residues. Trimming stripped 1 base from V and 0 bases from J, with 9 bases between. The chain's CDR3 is CASSPLTGMNTEAFF. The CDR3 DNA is TGTGCCAGCTCACCACTTACAGGGATGAACACTGAAGCTTTCTTT. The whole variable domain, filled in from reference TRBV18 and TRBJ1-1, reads NAGVMQNPRHLVRRRGQEARLRCSPMKGHSHVYWYRQLPEEGLKFMVYLQKENIIDESGMPKERFSAEFPKEGPSILRIQQVVRGDSAAYFCASSPLTGMNTEAFFGQGTRLTVV.

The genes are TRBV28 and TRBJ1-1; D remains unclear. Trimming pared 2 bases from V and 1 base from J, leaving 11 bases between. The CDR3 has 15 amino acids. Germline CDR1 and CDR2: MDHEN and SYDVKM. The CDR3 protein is CASSLEEGGNTEAFF. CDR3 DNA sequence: TGTGCCAGCAGTTTAGAAGAGGGAGGGAACACTGAAGCTTTCTTT.

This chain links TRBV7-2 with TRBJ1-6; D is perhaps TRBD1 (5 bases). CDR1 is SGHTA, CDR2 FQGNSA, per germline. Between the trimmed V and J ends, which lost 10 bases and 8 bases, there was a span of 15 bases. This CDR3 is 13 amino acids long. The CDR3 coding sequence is TGTGCCACTGGGGCGGGGGGTGATTCACCCCTCCACTTT. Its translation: CATGAGGDSPLHF.

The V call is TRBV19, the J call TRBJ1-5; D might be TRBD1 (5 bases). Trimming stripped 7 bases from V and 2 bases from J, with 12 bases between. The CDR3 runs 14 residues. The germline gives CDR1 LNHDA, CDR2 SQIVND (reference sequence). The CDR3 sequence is CASKDSFRNQPQHF. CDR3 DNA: TGTGCCAGTAAAGACAGTTTTCGCAATCAGCCCCAGCATTTT.

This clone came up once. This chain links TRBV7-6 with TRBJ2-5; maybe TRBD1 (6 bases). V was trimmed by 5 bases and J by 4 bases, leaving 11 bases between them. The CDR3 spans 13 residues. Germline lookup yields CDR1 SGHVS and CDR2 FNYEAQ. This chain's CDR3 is CASSTGHLETQYF. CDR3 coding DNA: TGTGCCAGCAGCACGGGACACCTAGAGACCCAGTACTTC.

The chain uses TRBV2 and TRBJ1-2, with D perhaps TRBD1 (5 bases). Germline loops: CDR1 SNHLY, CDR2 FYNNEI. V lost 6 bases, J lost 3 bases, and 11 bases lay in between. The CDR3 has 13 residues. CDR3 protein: CASRGDRDYGYTF. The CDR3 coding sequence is TGTGCCAGCAGGGGCGACAGAGACTATGGCTACACCTTC.

The CDR3 reads CASSLTPGLQNTGELFF. The DNA for the CDR3 is TGCGCCAGCAGCTTAACTCCGGGACTGCAAAACACCGGGGAGCTGTTTTTT. The V gene is TRBV5-1, the J gene TRBJ2-2, with D possibly TRBD2 on 6 matching bases. This CDR3 contains 17 residues. Germline values: CDR1 SGHRS, CDR2 YFSETQ. Deletions cut 2 bases from V and 2 bases from J, with 16 bases between.

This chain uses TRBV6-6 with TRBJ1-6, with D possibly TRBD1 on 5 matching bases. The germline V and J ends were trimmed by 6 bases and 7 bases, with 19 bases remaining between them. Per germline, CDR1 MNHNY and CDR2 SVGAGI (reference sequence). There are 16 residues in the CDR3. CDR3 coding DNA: TGTGCCAGCAGCCCCACGCGCCAGGGCGCGAATTCACCCCTCCACTTT. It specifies CASSPTRQGANSPLHF.

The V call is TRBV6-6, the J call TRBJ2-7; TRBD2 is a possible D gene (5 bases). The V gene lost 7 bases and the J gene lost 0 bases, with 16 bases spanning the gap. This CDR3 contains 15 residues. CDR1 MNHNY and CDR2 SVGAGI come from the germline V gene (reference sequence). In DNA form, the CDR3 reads TGTGCCAGCACGACGGAAGGAGGCGACTCCTACGAGCAGTACTTC. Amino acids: CASTTEGGDSYEQYF.

CDR3 residues: CASSLAGSVEKLFF. The CDR3, as DNA: TGTGCCAGCAGCTTGGCAGGGTCCGTTGAAAAACTGTTTTTT. The rearrangement links TRBV5-4 to TRBJ1-4, with D maybe TRBD1 (5 bases). In germline, CDR1 is SGHNT, CDR2 YYREEE (reference sequence). V was cut by 0 bases and J by 7 bases, with 10 bases left in between. This CDR3 has 14 residues.

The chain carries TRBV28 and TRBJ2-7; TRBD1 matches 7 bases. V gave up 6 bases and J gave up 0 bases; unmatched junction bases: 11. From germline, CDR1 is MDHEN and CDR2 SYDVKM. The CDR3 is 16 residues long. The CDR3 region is CASRSTYWDSSYEQYF. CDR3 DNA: TGTGCCAGCAGGTCAACCTATTGGGACAGCTCCTACGAGCAGTACTTC.

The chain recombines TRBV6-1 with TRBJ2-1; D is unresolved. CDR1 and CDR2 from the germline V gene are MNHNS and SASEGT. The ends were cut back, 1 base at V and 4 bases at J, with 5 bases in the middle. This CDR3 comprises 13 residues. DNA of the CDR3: TGTGCCAGCAGTGAAGGGCCTTACAATGAGCAGTTCTTC. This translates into CASSEGPYNEQFF.

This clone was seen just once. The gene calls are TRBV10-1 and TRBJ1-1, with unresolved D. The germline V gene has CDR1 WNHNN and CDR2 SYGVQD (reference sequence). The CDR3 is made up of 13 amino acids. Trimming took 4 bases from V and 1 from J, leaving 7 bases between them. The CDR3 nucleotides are TGCGCCAGCAGTGTAACAGAGAACACTGAAGCTTTCTTT. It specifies CASSVTENTEAFF.

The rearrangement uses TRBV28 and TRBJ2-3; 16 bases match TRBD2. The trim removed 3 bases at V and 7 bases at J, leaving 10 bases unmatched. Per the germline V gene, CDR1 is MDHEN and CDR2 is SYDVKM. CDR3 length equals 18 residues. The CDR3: CASSFAGTSGRAFYTQYF. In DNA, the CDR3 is TGTGCCAGCAGTTTTGCCGGGACTAGCGGGAGGGCCTTTTATACGCAGTATTTT.

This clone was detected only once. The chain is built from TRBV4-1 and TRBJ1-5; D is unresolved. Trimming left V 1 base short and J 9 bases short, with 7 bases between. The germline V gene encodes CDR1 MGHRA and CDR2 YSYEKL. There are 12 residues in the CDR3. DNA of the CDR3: TGCGCCAGCAGCCAAGTAAACGGGCCCCAGCATTTT. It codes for CASSQVNGPQHF.

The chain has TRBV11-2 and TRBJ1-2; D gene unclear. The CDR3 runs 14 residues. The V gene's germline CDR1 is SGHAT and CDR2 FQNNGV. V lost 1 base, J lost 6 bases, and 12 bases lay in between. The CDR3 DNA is TGTGCCAGCAGCTTAGGAGGGTCGGCTGATGGCTACACCTTC. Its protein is CASSLGGSADGYTF.

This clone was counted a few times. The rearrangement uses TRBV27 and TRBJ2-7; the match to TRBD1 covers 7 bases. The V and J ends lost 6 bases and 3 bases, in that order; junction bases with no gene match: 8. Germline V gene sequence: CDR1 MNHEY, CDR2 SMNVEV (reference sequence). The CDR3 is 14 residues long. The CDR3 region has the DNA TGTGCCAGCAGACCGGGACAGCGAATCTACGAGCAGTACTTC. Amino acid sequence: CASRPGQRIYEQYF.

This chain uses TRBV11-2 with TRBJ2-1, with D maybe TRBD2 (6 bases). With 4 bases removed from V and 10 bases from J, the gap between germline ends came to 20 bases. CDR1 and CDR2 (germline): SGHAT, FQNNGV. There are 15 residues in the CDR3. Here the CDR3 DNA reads TGTGCCAGCAGCTCCCCTGCGGGGCCTCCTGGGGAGCAGTTCTTC. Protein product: CASSSPAGPPGEQFF.

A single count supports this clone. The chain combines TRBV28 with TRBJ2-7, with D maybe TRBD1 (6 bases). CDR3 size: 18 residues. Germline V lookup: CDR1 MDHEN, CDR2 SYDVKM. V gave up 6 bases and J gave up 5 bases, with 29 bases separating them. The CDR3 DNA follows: TGTGCCAGCAGCTTTAGGACATTGGTAGGGACACCAGACGACGAGCAGTACTTC. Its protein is CASSFRTLVGTPDDEQYF.

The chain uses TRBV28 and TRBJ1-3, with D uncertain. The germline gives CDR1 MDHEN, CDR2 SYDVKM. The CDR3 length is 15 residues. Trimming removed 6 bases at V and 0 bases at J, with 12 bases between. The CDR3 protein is CASRGGLISGNTIYF. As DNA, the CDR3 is TGTGCCAGCAGGGGTGGACTGATCTCTGGAAACACCATATATTTT.